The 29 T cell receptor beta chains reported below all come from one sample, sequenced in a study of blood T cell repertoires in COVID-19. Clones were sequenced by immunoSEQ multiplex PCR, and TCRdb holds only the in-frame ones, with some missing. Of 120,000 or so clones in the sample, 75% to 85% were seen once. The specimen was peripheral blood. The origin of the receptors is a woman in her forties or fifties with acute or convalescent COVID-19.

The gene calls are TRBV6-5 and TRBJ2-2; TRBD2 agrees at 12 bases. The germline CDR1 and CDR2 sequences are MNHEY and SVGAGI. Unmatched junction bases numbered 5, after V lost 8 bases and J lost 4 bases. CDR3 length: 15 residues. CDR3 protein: CASARTSGVTGELFF. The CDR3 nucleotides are TGTGCCAGCGCCCGGACTAGCGGGGTCACCGGGGAGCTGTTTTTT.

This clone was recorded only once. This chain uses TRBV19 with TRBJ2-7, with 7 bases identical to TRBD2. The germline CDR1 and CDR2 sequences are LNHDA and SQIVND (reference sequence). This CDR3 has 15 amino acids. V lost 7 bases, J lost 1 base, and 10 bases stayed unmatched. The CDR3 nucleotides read TGTGCCAGTACCCCACAATGGGGGGGATCCTACGAGCAGTACTTC. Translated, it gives CASTPQWGGSYEQYF.

As DNA, the CDR3 is TGTGCCAGCAGTTTATACCTGCCCGGTCAATCGCGGGGCTACACCTTC. Translation gives CASSLYLPGQSRGYTF. The J gene is TRBJ1-2, the V gene TRBV28; no definite D call. Germline V gives CDR1 MDHEN, CDR2 SYDVKM. V was trimmed by 1 base and J by 8 bases, leaving 20 bases between them. The CDR3 runs 16 residues.

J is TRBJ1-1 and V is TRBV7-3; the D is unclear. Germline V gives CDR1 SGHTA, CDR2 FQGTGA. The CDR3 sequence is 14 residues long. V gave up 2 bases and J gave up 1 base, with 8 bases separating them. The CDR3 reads CASSLGGRNTEAFF. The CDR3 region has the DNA TGTGCCAGCAGCTTAGGTGGGAGGAACACTGAAGCTTTCTTT.

CDR3 in DNA: TGCGCCAGCAGCTTGGCCGGAGTAGCGGGGCAAGAGACCCAGTACTTC. Translated, it gives CASSLAGVAGQETQYF. The gene calls are TRBV5-1 and TRBJ2-5, with 8 bases lining up with TRBD2. V shed 0 bases, J shed 2 bases, and the junction held 6 bases outside the gene matches. This CDR3 is 16 amino acids long. Germline V gene sequence: CDR1 SGHRS, CDR2 YFSETQ.

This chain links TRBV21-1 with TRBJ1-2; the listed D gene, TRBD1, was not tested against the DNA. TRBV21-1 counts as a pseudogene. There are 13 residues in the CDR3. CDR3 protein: CANLNQGAYGYTF. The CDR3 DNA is TGTGCCAACCTAAACCAGGGGGCTTATGGCTACACCTTC.

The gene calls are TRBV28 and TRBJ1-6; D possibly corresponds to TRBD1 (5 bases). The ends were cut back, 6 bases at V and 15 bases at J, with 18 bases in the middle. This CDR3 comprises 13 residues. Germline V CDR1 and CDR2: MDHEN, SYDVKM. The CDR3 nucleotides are TGTGCCAGCAGAGGACATGGGGAGGTCGGCCTCCACTTT. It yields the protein CASRGHGEVGLHF.

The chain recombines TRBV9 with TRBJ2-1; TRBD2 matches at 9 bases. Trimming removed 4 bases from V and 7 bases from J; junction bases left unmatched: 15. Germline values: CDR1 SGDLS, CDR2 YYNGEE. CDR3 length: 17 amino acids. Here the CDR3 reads CASSPASRAGGGNEQFF. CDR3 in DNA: TGTGCCAGCAGCCCCGCTTCGAGGGCGGGAGGGGGGAATGAGCAGTTCTTC.

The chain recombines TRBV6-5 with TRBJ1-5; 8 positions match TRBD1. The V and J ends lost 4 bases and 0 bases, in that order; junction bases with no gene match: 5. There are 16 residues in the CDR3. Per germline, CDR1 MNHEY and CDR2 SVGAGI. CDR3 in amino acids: CASSSGTGISNQPQHF. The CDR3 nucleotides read TGTGCCAGCAGTTCCGGGACAGGCATTAGCAATCAGCCCCAGCATTTT.

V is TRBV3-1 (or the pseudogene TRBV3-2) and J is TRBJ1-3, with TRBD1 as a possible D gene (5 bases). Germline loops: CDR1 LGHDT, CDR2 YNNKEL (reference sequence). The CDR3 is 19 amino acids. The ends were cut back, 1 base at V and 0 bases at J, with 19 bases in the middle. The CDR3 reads CASSQGGVVVVSSGNTIYF. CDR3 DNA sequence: TGTGCCAGCAGCCAAGGGGGGGTTGTCGTCGTAAGCTCTGGAAACACCATATATTTT.

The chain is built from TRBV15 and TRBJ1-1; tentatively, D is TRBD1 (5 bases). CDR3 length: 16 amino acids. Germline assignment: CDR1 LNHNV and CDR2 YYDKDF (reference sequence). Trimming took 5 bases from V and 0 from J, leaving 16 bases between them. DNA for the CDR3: TGTGCCACCAGCCGGAGGGGAACGGTCATGAACACTGAAGCTTTCTTT. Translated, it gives CATSRRGTVMNTEAFF. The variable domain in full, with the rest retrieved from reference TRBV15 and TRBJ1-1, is DAMVIQNPRYQVTQFGKPVTLSCSQTLNHNVMYWYQQKSSQAPKLLFHYYDKDFNNEADTPDNFQSRRPNTSFCFLDIRSPGLGDTAMYLCATSRRGTVMNTEAFFGQGTRLTVV.

The CDR3 is CASSQGTGDEKLFF. DNA of the CDR3: TGTGCCAGCAGCCAAGGGACAGGGGATGAAAAACTGTTTTTT. This chain uses TRBV28 with TRBJ1-4; 10 bases are shared with TRBD1. Germline-derived CDR1 and CDR2 are MDHEN and SYDVKM. V dropped 6 bases and J dropped 6; count of bases not matched to a gene: 4. This CDR3 region has 14 residues.

Written as DNA, the CDR3 is TGTGCCAGCATGAGGGATGCCTACGAGCAGTACTTC. It codes for CASMRDAYEQYF. V and J are TRBV2 and TRBJ2-7; D might be TRBD2 (5 bases). CDR1 and CDR2 (germline): SNHLY, FYNNEI. CDR3 length: 12 residues. V lost 7 bases to trimming and J lost 2 bases, with 9 bases between them.

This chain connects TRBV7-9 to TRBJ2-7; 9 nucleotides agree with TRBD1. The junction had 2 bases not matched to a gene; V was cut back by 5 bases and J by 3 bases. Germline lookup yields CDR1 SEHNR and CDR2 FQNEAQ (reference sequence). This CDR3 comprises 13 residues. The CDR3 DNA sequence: TGTGCCAGCAGCCCGGGACAGGGCTACGAGCAGTACTTC. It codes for CASSPGQGYEQYF.

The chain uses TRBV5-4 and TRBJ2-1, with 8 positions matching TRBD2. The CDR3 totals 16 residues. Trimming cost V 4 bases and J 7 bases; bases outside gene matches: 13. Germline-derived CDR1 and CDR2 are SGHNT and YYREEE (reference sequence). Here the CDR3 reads CASSPGGSGEGNEQFF. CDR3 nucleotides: TGTGCCAGCAGCCCTGGAGGTAGCGGGGAGGGTAATGAGCAGTTCTTC.

DNA for the CDR3: TGTGCCAGCAGCCAAGCGGGACAGGGAACAACTAATGAAAAACTGTTTTTT. The encoded protein is CASSQAGQGTTNEKLFF. The chain carries TRBV4-2 and TRBJ1-4, with 9 bases identical to TRBD1. CDR1 and CDR2 (germline): LGHNA, YNFKEQ. V shed 1 base and J 0 bases; nucleotides not matched to a gene: 3. This CDR3 is built from 17 residues.

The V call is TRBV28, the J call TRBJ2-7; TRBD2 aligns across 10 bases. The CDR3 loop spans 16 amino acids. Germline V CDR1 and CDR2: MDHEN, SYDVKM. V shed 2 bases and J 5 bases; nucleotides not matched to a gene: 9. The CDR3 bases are TGTGCCAGCAGTTTACCCGCGGGACTAGCGAGCCACGAGCAGTACTTC. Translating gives CASSLPAGLASHEQYF.

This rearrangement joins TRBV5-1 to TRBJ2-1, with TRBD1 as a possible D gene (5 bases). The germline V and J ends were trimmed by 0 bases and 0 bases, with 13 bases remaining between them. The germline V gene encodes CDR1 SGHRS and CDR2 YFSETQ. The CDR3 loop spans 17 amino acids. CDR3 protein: CASSLGVGVSSYNEQFF. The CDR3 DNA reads TGCGCCAGCAGCTTGGGTGTAGGGGTCAGCTCCTACAATGAGCAGTTCTTC.

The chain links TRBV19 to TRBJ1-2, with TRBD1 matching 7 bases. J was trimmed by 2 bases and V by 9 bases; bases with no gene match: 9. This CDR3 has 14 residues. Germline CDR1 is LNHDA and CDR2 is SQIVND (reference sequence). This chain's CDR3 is CASYDRDENYGYTF. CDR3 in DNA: TGTGCCAGCTATGACAGGGATGAGAACTATGGCTACACCTTC.

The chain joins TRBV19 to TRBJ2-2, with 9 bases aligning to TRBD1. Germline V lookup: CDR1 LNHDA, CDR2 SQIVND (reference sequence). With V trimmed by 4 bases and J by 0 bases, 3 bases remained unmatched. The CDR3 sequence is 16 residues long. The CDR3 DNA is TGTGCCAGTAGTAGGGGACAGGGATCGAACACCGGGGAGCTGTTTTTT. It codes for CASSRGQGSNTGELFF.

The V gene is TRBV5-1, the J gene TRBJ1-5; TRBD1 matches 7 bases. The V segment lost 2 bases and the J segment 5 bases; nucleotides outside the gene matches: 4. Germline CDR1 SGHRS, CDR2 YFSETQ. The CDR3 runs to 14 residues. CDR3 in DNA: TGCGCCAGCAGCTTCGGGACAGAGGATCAGCCCCAGCATTTT. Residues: CASSFGTEDQPQHF.

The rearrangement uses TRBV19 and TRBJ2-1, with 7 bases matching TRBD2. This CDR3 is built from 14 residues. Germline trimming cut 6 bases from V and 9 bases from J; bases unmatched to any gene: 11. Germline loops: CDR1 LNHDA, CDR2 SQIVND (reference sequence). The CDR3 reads CASSSGGSPGEQFF. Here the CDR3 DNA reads TGTGCCAGTAGCTCGGGCGGGAGTCCTGGTGAGCAGTTCTTC.

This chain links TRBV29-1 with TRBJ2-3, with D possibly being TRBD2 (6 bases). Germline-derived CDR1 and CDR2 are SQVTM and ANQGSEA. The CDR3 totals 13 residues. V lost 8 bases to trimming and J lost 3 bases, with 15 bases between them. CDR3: CSLRELGTDTQYF. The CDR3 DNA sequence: TGCAGCCTCCGGGAGCTTGGAACAGATACGCAGTATTTT.

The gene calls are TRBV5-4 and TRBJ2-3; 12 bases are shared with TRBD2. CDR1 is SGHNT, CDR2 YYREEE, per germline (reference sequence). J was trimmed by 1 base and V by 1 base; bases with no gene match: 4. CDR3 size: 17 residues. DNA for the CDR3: TGTGCCAGCAGCTTGACTAGCGGGGGGTTAGGCACAGATACGCAGTATTTT. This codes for CASSLTSGGLGTDTQYF.

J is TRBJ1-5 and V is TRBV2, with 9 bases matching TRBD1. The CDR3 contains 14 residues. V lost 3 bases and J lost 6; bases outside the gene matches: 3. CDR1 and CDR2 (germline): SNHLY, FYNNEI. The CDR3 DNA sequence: TGTGCCAGCAGTGATGGGACAGGGATTCAGCCCCAGCATTTT. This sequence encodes CASSDGTGIQPQHF.

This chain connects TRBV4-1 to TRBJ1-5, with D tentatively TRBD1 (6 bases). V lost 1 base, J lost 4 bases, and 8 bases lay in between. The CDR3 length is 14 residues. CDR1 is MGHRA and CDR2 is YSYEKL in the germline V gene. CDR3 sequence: CASSQAGTNQPQHF. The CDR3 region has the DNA TGCGCCAGCAGCCAAGCCGGGACAAATCAGCCCCAGCATTTT.

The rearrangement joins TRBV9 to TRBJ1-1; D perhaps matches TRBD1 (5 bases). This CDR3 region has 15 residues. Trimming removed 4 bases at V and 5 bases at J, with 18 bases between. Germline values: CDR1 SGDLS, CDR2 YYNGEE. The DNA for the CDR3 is TGTGCCAGCAGCCCAATGGGACTCTCGGGAACTGAAGCTTTCTTT. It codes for CASSPMGLSGTEAFF.

The CDR3 reads CASSPRGSGRVRGEQYF. CDR3 DNA sequence: TGTGCCAGCAGTCCTCGGGGTAGCGGGAGGGTGCGGGGCGAGCAGTACTTC. The chain employs TRBV28 and TRBJ2-7; 11 nucleotides match TRBD2. Germline V gives CDR1 MDHEN, CDR2 SYDVKM. The CDR3 extends over 17 amino acids. With 5 bases clipped from V and 6 bases from J, the junction kept 15 bases outside the gene matches.

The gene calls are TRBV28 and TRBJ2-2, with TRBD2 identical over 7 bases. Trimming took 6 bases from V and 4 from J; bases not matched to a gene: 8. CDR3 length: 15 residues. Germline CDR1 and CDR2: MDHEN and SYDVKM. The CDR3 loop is CASRGWEGGTGELFF. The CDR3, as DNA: TGTGCCAGCAGGGGGTGGGAGGGCGGCACCGGGGAGCTGTTTTTT.